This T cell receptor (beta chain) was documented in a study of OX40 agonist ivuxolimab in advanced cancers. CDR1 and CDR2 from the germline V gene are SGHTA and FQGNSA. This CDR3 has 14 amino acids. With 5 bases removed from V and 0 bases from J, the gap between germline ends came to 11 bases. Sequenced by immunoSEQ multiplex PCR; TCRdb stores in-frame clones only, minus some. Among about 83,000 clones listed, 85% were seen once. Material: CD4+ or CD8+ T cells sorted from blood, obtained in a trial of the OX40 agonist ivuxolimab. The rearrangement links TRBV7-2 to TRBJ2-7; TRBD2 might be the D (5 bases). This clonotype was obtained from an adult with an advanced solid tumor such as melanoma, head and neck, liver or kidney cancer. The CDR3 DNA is TGTGCCAGCAGCCCCGACGGGATCTCCTACGAGCAGTACTTC. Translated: CASSPDGISYEQYF.